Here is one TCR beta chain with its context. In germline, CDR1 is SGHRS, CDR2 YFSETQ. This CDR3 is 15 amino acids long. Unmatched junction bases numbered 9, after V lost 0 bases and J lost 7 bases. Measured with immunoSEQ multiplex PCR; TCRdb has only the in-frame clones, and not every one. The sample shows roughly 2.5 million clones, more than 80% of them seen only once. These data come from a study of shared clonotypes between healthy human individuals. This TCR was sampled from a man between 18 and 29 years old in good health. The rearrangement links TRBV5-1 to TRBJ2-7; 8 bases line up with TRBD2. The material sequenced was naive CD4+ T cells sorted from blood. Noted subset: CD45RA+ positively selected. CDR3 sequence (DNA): TGCGCCAGCAGCTTGGTTCACGGGGGGGCCAGAGAGCAGTACTTC. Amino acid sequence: CASSLVHGGAREQYF. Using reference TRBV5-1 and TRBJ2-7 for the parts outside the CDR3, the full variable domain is KAGVTQTPRYLIKTRGQQVTLSCSPISGHRSVSWYQQTPGQGLQFLFEYFSETQRNKGNFPGRFSGRQFSNSRSEMNVSTLELGDSALYLCASSLVHGGAREQYFGPGTRLTVT.